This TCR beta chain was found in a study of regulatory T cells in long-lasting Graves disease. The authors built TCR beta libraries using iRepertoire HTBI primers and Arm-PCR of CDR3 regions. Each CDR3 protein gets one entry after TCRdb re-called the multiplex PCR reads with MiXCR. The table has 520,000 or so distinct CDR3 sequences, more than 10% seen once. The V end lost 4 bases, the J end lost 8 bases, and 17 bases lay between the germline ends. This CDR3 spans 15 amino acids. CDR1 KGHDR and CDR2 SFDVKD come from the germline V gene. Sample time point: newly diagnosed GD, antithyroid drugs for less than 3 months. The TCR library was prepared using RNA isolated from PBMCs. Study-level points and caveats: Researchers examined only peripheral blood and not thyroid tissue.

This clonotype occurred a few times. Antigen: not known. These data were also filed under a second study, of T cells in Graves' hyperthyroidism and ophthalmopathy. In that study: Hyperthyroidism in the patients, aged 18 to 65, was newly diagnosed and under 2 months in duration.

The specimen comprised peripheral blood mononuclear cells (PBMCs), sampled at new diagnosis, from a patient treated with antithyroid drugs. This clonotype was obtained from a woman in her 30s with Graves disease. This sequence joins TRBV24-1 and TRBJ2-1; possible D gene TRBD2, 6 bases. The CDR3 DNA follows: TGTGCCACCAGTGACCGACGGAGGGCTCCCGATGAGCAGTTCTTC. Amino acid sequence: CATSDRRRAPDEQFF.